This TCR beta chain was identified in a study of neurological immune-mediated disorders. Study summary: The multiple sclerosis group of approximately 35 included 31 relapsing-remitting and 3 secondary progressive patients.

TCRdb reprocessed the 5' RACE reads with MiXCR, giving one entry per CDR3 protein. The sample shows fewer than 65,000 distinct CDR3 sequences, around 4.4% of them seen only once. Findings of the study overall: According to phylogenetic grouping, one related-CDR3 cluster, a possible signature, contained the repertoires of 18 of 34 multiple sclerosis patients.

This clonotype was counted at least ten times. What it binds is not known. Trimming removed 5 bases from V and 7 bases from J, with 15 bases in between. The CDR3 spans 13 residues. The rearrangement links TRBV12-3 or TRBV12-4 to TRBJ2-7; D possibly corresponds to TRBD2 (6 bases). Sequenced material: PBMCs. The clonotype comes from a man aged 50-60 years with multiple sclerosis. The CDR3 spells CASSLVGGLEQYF. The CDR3, as DNA: TGTGCCAGCAGTCTCGTGGGGGGTTTGGAGCAGTACTTC.